This T cell receptor (beta chain) is from a study of beta chain features in type 1 diabetes. Study-level points and caveats: A moderate, significant TCRB CDR3 shortening appeared in type 1 diabetes across four CD4+ subsets. Resolution of whether HLA type affects TCRB rearrangement was not achieved here. Patients and controls would be equally affected if PCR favored shorter templates.

Per the germline V gene, CDR1 is SEHNR and CDR2 is FQNEAQ (reference sequence). The CDR3 sequence is 12 residues long. Trimming took off 8 bases at V and 6 bases at J, with 10 bases between the two ends. In its sample, this clone was seen a few times. The antigen remains undetermined. By way of CD45RO/CCR7/CD25/CD127/CD95/CD27, the CD4+ regulatory, stem cell-like memory, central memory and naive cells were sorted. The entirety of the isolated RNA underwent reverse transcription, so expressed TCRB transcripts were sequenced. TCRdb's table, derived via immunoSEQ multiplex PCR, lists solely in-frame clones and lacks some. The repertoire consists of about 340,000 clones, with roughly 8.8% occurring once and the leading ten covering about 1%.

This receptor was identified in a man aged 30 to 39 with type 1 diabetes. Source material: central memory CD4+ T cells from blood. The genes are TRBV7-9 and TRBJ1-4; D is uncertain. DNA of the CDR3: TGTGCCAGCGACGGGTGGGATGAAAAACTGTTTTTT. Protein sequence: CASDGWDEKLFF.